Below are 8 T cell receptor beta chains sequenced from a single sample in a study of T cell repertoires in cytomegalovirus infection (dated by TCRdb to the late 2010s). Their target antigens are unknown. TCRdb shows the sequencer as Illumina HiSeq 1500. The public sequencing data were trimmed at Q25 with fastp and processed into clonotypes with MiXCR by TCRdb, which kept only in-frame beta chains. All rows with the same CDR3 protein become a single entry with the most common DNA and genes. This sample lists 650,000 to 850,000 distinct CDR3 sequences; roughly 28% were detected once. The ten largest make up 13% of the sample. The treatment or condition label on this specimen signifies: in vitro stimulation with specific CMV peptide epitopes to enrich CMV-specific T cells. The sample consisted of cultured CD8+ T cells from PBMCs, taken from culture after CMV antigen stimulation. The receptors come from a human donor in good health (CMV status not recorded). Some clones in this sample may be carry-over from other donors' samples.

This clonotype was seen only a few times. This chain connects TRBV4-1 to TRBJ1-2; 8 nucleotides line up with TRBD1. Germline lookup yields CDR1 MGHRA and CDR2 YSYEKL. Losses at the gene ends were 3 bases for V and 7 bases for J; bases not matched to a gene: 7. The CDR3 covers 14 residues. For the CDR3, the DNA is TGCGCCAGCAGCCAGGACAGGGAGGCCGCTGGCTACACCTTC. Amino acid sequence: CASSQDREAAGYTF.

In this sample, this clonotype turned up many times. For the CDR3, the DNA is TGTGCCAGCCAAAGCGACAGGGGTGAGAATGGAGACTATGGCTACACCTTC. Translated, it gives CASQSDRGENGDYGYTF. The rearrangement uses TRBV7-2 and TRBJ1-2, with 8 bases lining up with TRBD1. The CDR3 spans 17 residues. Trimming removed 8 bases from V and 3 bases from J; junction bases left unmatched: 17. Germline V gene data show CDR1 as SGHTA and CDR2 as FQGNSA.

The J gene is TRBJ2-1, the V gene TRBV12-3 or TRBV12-4, with 14 bases fitting TRBD2. The trim removed 4 bases at V and 8 bases at J, leaving 7 bases unmatched. This CDR3 has 16 amino acids. CDR3 DNA: TGTGCCAGCAGTTCGACGACTAGCGGGGGGGCATATGAGCAGTTCTTC. This translates into CASSSTTSGGAYEQFF.

This clonotype was picked up a small number of times. The chain combines TRBV12-3 or TRBV12-4 with TRBJ1-5; D remains ambiguous. This CDR3 has 14 residues. V gave up 5 bases and J gave up 1 base, with 9 bases separating them. The CDR3 loop is CASSPISSNQPQHF. The CDR3 bases are TGTGCCAGCAGTCCTATATCAAGCAATCAGCCCCAGCATTTT.

This chain connects TRBV10-2 to TRBJ1-1; no definite D call. Germline V gene data show CDR1 as WSHSY and CDR2 as SAAADI. The CDR3 loop spans 15 amino acids. Deletions cut 5 bases from V and 4 bases from J, with 17 bases between. The CDR3 DNA is TGCGCCAGCAGTTTTTTACTCGAGCCCGTCACTGAAGCTTTCTTT. It yields the protein CASSFLLEPVTEAFF.

The V gene is TRBV4-3, the J gene TRBJ2-1; the D is unclear. The CDR3 totals 13 residues. Between the trimmed V and J ends, which lost 1 base and 9 bases, there was a span of 10 bases. Germline-derived CDR1 and CDR2 are LGHNA and YSLEER. The DNA for the CDR3 is TGCGCCAGCAGCCAAGGGGCGGCAACTGAGCAGTTCTTC. This sequence encodes CASSQGAATEQFF.

This chain connects TRBV24-1 to TRBJ2-1; D is possibly TRBD1 or TRBD2 (5 bases each). Germline V lookup: CDR1 KGHDR, CDR2 SFDVKD. This CDR3 has 11 residues. Trimming shortened V by 3 bases and J by 11 bases, and 7 bases separated the two germline ends. The CDR3 here is CATSDGTKQFF. DNA for the CDR3: TGTGCCACCAGTGATGGGACGAAGCAGTTCTTC.

This clonotype was counted many times. The chain combines TRBV11-2 with TRBJ2-7; TRBD2 aligns across 9 bases. The germline V gene has CDR1 SGHAT and CDR2 FQNNGV. The CDR3 has 14 amino acids. The ends lost 1 base at V and 6 bases at J; junction bases unmatched: 4. CDR3 amino acids: CASSLGGGATEQYV. CDR3 bases: TGTGCCAGCAGCTTAGGCGGGGGGGCTACCGAGCAGTACGTC.